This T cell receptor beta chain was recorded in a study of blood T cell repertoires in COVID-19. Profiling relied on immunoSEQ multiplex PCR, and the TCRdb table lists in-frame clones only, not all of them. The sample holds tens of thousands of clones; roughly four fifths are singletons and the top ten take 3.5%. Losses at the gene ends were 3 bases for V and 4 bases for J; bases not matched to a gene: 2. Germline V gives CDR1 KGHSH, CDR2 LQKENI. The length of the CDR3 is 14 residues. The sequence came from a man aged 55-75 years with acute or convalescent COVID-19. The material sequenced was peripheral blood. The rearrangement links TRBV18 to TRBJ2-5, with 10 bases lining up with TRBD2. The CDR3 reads CASSPRTSGETQYF. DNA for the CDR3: TGTGCCAGCTCACCGCGGACTAGCGGAGAGACCCAGTACTTC.